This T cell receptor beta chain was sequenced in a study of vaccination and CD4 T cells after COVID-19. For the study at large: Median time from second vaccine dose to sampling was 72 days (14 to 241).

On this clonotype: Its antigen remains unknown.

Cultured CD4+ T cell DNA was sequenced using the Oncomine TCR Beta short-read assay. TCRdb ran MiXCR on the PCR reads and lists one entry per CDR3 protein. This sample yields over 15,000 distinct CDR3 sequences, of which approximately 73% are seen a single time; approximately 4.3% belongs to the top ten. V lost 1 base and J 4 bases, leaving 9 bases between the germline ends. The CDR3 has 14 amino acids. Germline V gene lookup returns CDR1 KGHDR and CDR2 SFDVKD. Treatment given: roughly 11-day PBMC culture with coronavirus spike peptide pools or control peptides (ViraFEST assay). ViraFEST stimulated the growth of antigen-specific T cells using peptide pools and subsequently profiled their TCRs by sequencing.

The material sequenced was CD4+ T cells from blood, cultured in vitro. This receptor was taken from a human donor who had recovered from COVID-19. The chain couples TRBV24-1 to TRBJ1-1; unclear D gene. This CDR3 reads CATSDFPRSTEAFF. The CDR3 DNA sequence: TGTGCCACCAGTGATTTCCCCAGGAGCACTGAAGCTTTCTTT.